This T cell receptor beta chain appears in the sequencing data of a study of radiotherapy plus CTLA-4 blockade in lung cancer. Overall study: Among all patients, approximately 17% showed objective responses, while more than 25% had disease control. Whole-study results and caveats: Clones of tumor-derived TCRs expanded in blood after radiotherapy plus ipilimumab.

The V end was cut by 3 bases, the J end by 0 bases, with 10 bases between. The CDR3 contains 15 residues. Germline CDR1 is SGHTA and CDR2 is FQGTGA. Assay: immunoSEQ multiplex PCR; the TCRdb copy retains only in-frame clones and omits some. The sample yields about 91,000 clones, 72% seen once. On this clone: What it binds is not known.

This chain links TRBV7-3 with TRBJ2-3, with D perhaps TRBD1 or TRBD2 (5 bases each). The sample in question was peripheral blood, obtained from a patient treated with radiotherapy plus ipilimumab. This receptor was identified in a human donor with non-small cell lung cancer that progressed on radiotherapy plus ipilimumab. The CDR3 sequence is CASSLQGPSTDTQYF. The CDR3 region has the DNA TGTGCCAGCAGCTTGCAGGGACCGAGCACAGATACGCAGTATTTT.